The source of this T cell receptor beta chain is a study of T cells in Graves' hyperthyroidism and ophthalmopathy. This clonotype has more than one count but fewer than ten. Uncontrolled infection, other autoimmune disease, pregnancy and lactation each barred patients from inclusion. The germline CDR1 and CDR2 sequences are SEHNR and FQNEAQ (reference sequence). This CDR3 spans 15 amino acids. V was pared by 4 bases and J by 3 bases, with 16 bases between. RNA transcripts served as the template for amplifying TCR beta CDR3 regions. Initially, a first-round RT-PCR of the TCR CDR3 employed the HTBI primer set. TCRdb itself ran the multiplex PCR reads through MiXCR, one entry per CDR3 protein. This table has about 560,000 distinct CDR3 sequences, around 15% appearing once.

Material for sequencing was blood. V usage is TRBV7-9 and J usage is TRBJ2-7; either TRBD1 or TRBD2 may supply D (5 bases each). The sequence was obtained from a woman aged 18-29 years with Graves' hyperthyroidism. CDR3 sequence: CASSSTGTAHYEQYF. The CDR3 DNA is TGTGCCAGCAGCTCCACCGGGACGGCACACTACGAGCAGTACTTC.